This T cell receptor beta chain was profiled in a study of blood T cell repertoires in COVID-19. Turning to the study itself: Some COVID-19 samples were acute and others convalescent; all came from the United States, Italy and Spain. The analysed material was cDNA or gDNA that came from T cells, B-cell-depleted T cells, or PBMCs.

Germline V CDR1 and CDR2: GTSNPN, SVGIG (reference sequence). The CDR3 length is 16 residues. Per the original data handling: How many nucleated cells were present was estimated from reference gene primer amplification. Produced via immunoSEQ multiplex PCR; TCRdb's table is partial and in-frame only. The V and J calls and clone size are taken from that table; D and trimming were inferred from the DNA. The sample contains 45,000 to 55,000 clones, 70% to 90% of which appear only once. The sequence was obtained from a human donor in a cohort sampled during active COVID-19. The chain couples TRBV30 to TRBJ2-6, with 8 bases lining up with TRBD2. The sequencing sample was made of peripheral blood. CDR3 loop: CAQVSGAYSGANVLTF. DNA for the CDR3: TGTGCTCAGGTTAGCGGGGCCTACTCTGGGGCCAACGTCCTGACTTTC.